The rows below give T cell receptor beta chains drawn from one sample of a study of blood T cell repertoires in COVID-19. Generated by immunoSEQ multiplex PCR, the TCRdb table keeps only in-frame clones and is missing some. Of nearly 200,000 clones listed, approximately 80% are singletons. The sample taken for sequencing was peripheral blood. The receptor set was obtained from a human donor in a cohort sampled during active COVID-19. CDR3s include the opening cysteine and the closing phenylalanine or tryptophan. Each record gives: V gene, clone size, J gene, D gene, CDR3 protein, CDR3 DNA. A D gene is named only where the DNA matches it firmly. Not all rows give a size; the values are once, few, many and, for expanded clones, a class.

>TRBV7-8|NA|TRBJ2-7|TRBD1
CASSLGGTASYEQYF
TGTGCCAGCAGCTTAGGAGGGACAGCATCCTACGAGCAGTACTTC
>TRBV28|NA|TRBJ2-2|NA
CASSLPKGRDYPGELFF
TGTGCCAGCAGCCTCCCTAAGGGGCGCGATTATCCCGGGGAGCTGTTTTTT
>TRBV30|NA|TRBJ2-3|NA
CAWSPGLSTDTQYF
TGTGCCTGGAGCCCGGGACTGAGCACAGATACGCAGTATTTT
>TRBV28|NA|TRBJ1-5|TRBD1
CASSLVQGASNQPQHF
TGTGCCAGCAGTTTAGTCCAGGGGGCGAGCAATCAGCCCCAGCATTTT
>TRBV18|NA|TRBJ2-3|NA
CASSHPVITDTQYF
TGTGCCAGCTCACACCCGGTCATCACAGATACGCAGTATTTT
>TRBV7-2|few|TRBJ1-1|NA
CASSLLEGTTEAFF
TGTGCCAGCAGCTTATTGGAGGGTACCACTGAAGCTTTCTTT
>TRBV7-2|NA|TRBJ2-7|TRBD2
CASSRPRTSGAYEQYF
TGTGCCAGCAGCCGCCCTCGGACTAGCGGAGCCTACGAGCAGTACTTC
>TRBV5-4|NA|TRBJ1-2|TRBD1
CASSFRGQEPYGYTF
TGTGCCAGCAGCTTCCGAGGACAGGAACCTTATGGCTACACCTTC
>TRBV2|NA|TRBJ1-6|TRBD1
CASSTGWGDSPLHF
TGTGCCAGCTCGACAGGGTGGGGGGATTCACCCCTCCACTTT
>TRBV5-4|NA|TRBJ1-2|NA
CASSRSGGELGYTF
TGTGCCAGCAGCCGCTCGGGGGGGGAACTGGGCTACACCTTC
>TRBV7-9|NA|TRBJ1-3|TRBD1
CASSPRTGVDTIYF
TGTGCCAGCAGCCCACGGACAGGGGTGGACACCATATATTTT
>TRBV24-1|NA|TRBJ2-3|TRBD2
CATTQTLGGTQYF
TGTGCCACCACGCAAACGCTCGGGGGGACGCAGTATTTT
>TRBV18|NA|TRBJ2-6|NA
CASSPRVSGANVLTF
TGTGCCAGCTCACCTAGAGTATCTGGGGCCAACGTCCTGACTTTC
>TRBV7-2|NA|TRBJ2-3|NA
CASSLRPSSTSTSTDTQYF
TGTGCCAGCAGCTTAAGGCCGTCATCCACTAGCACTAGCACAGATACGCAGTATTTT
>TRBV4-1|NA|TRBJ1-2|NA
CASSQAGVTSYGYTF
TGCGCCAGCAGTCAAGCAGGGGTAACCTCATATGGCTACACCTTC
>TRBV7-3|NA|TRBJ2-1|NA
CASSLTYSRVYNEQFF
TGTGCCAGCAGCTTAACGTACAGCAGAGTATACAATGAGCAGTTCTTC
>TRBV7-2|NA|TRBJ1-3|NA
CASSPSLGRSFRSGNTIYF
TGTGCCAGCAGCCCATCCTTGGGGAGGTCCTTCCGCTCTGGAAACACCATATATTTT
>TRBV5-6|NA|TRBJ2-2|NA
CASSYYPTGTGELFF
TGTGCCAGCAGCTACTATCCGACGGGCACCGGGGAGCTGTTTTTT
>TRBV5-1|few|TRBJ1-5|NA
CASSLGGYNQPQHF
TGCGCCAGCAGCTTGGGAGGTTACAATCAGCCCCAGCATTTT
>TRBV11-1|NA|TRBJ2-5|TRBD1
CASSVDRGRQTQYF
TGTGCCAGCAGCGTCGACAGGGGGCGGCAGACCCAGTACTTC
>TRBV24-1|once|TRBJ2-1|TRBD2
CATSETGLAGAYNEQFF
TGTGCCACCAGTGAAACCGGACTAGCGGGAGCCTACAATGAGCAGTTCTTC
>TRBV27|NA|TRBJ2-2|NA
CASSFNSGELFF
TGTGCCAGCAGTTTTAATTCCGGGGAGCTGTTTTTT
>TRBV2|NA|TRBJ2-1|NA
CASRISGARIGEQFF
TGTGCCAGTCGGATTAGCGGTGCTCGGATAGGTGAGCAGTTCTTC
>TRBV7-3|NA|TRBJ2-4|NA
CASSGGAGNIQYF
TGTGCCAGCAGCGGCGGGGCAGGGAACATTCAGTACTTC
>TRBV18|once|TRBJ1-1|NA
CASSPRFTRNTEAFF
TGTGCCAGCTCACCTCGATTTACTCGTAACACTGAAGCTTTCTTT
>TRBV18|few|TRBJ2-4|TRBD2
CASSPLGLVIQYF
TGTGCCAGCTCACCGCTGGGACTAGTCATTCAGTACTTC
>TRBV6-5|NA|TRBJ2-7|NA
CASRGQLREQYF
TGTGCCAGCAGGGGGCAGCTGCGCGAGCAGTACTTC
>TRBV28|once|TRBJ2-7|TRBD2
CASSLQLARFPAGDYEQYF
TGTGCCAGTTCCCTTCAACTAGCGCGATTCCCAGCCGGGGACTACGAGCAGTACTTC
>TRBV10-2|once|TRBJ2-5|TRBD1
CASSGGGQGEETQYF
TGCGCCAGCAGTGGGGGGGGACAGGGGGAAGAGACCCAGTACTTC
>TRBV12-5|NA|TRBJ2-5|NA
CASGSDSSQETQYF
TGTGCTAGTGGATCCGACAGTTCCCAAGAGACCCAGTACTTC
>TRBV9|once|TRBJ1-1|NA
CASSVGGPRDTEAFF
TGTGCCAGCAGCGTAGGCGGGCCGAGGGACACTGAAGCTTTCTTT
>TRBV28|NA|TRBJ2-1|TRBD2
CASSFYGTSGAYNEQFF
TGTGCCAGCAGTTTCTATGGGACTAGCGGGGCTTACAATGAGCAGTTCTTC
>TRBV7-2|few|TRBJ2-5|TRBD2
CASSSNRGGAETQYF
TGTGCCAGCAGCTCCAACCGGGGGGGGGCAGAGACCCAGTACTTC
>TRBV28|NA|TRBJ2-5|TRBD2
CASSPSGSWETQYF
TGTGCCAGCAGCCCGAGCGGGAGTTGGGAGACCCAGTACTTC
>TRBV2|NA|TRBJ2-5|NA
CASKLQETQYF
TGTGCCAGCAAGCTCCAAGAGACCCAGTACTTC
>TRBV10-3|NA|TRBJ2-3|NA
CAISEGADTQYF
TGTGCCATCAGTGAAGGGGCAGATACGCAGTATTTT
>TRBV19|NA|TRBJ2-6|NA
CASKELSGANVLTF
TGTGCCAGTAAGGAGCTTTCTGGGGCCAACGTCCTGACTTTC
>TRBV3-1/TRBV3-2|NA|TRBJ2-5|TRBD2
CASSQEAGTSGGHGETQYF
TGTGCCAGCAGCCAAGAAGCCGGGACTAGCGGGGGCCACGGGGAGACCCAGTACTTC
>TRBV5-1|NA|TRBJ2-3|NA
CASGTQGSTDTQYF
TGCGCCAGCGGAACACAGGGCAGCACAGATACGCAGTATTTT
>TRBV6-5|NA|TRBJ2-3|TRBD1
CASKSWDRGPDTQYF
TGTGCCAGCAAATCCTGGGACAGGGGCCCAGATACGCAGTATTTT